The sequence of this T cell receptor beta chain was determined in a study of T cell repertoires in cytomegalovirus infection. Study as a whole: Based on public TCR beta signatures, there were indications of CMV infection and of a matching HLA type. Findings and caveats of the study: HLA-C-restricted CMV clonotypes gave the most frequent clonotype in two of eight donors. The study identified carriers of CMV plus the relevant HLA from cumulative public TCR beta family frequency.

TCRdb passed the reads through MiXCR, listing each CDR3 protein once. The table lists some 600,000 distinct CDR3 sequences, around 24% of them singletons. Turning to this clonotype: Its antigen remains unknown.

Trimming took off 0 bases at V and 0 bases at J, with 9 bases between the two ends. Germline CDR1 and CDR2: MNHEY and SVGEGT. The CDR3 is made up of 15 amino acids. The sample consisted of CD8+ T cells from PBMCs. This rearrangement joins TRBV6-2 or TRBV6-3 to TRBJ2-7; D uncertain. The sequence derives from a human donor in good health (CMV status not recorded). Some clones in this sample may be carry-over from other donors' samples. The CDR3 is CASSYSRWSSYEQYV. In DNA form, the CDR3 reads TGTGCCAGCAGTTACTCACGGTGGAGCTCCTACGAGCAGTACGTC.